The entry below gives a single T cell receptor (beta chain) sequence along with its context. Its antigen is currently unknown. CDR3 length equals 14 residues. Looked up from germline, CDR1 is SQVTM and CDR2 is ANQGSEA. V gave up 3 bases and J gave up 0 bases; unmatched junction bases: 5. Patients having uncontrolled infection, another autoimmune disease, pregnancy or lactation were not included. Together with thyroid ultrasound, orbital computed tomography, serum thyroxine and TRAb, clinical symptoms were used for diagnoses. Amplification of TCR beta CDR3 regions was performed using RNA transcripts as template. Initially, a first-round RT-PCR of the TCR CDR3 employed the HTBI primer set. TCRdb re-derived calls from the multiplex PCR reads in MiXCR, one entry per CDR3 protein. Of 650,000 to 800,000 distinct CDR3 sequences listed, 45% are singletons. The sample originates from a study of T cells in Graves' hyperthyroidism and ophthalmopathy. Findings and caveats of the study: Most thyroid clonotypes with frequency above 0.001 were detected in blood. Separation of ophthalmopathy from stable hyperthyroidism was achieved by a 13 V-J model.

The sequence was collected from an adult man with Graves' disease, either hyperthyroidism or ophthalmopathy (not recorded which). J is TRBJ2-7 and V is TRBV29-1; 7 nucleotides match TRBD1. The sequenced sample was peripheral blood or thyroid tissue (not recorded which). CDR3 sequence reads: CSVDETGISYEQYF. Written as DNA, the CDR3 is TGCAGCGTTGATGAGACAGGGATCTCCTACGAGCAGTACTTC.